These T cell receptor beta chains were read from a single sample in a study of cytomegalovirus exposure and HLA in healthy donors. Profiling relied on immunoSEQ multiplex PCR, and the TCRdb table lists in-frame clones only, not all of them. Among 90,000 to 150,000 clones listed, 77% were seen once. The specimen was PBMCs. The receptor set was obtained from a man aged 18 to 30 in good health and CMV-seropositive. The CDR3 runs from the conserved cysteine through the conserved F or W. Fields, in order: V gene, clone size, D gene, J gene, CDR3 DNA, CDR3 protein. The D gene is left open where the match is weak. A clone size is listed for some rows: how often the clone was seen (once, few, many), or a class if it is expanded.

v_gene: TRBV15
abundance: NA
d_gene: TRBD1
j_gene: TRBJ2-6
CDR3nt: TGTGCCACCAGCGGACCCGACAGGGCTGGGGCCAACGTCCTGACTTTC
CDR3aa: CATSGPDRAGANVLTF

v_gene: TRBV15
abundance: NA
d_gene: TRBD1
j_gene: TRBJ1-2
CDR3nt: TGTGCCACCAGCACCAGACAGGGGCCCCGACTCTTCCTTTATGGCTACACCTTC
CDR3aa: CATSTRQGPRLFLYGYTF

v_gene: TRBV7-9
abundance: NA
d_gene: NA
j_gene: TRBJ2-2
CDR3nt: TGTGCCAGCAGCTTAGCCAGGGGAGGGACCGGGGAGCTGTTTTTT
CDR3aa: CASSLARGGTGELFF

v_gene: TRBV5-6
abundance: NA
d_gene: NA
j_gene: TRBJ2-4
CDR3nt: TGTGCCAGCAGCTTGAAGGGGAATCTAGCCAAAAACATTCAGTACTTC
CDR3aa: CASSLKGNLAKNIQYF

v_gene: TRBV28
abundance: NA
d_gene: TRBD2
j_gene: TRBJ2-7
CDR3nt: TGTGCCAGCAGTCCTTATGGGACTAGCGGGAGTGGTGAGCAGTACTTC
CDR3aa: CASSPYGTSGSGEQYF

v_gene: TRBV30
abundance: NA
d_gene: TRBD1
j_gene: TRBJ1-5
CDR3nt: TGTGCCTGGAGTGGGGTCAGGGGGCTGTTTCAGCCCCAGCATTTT
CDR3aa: CAWSGVRGLFQPQHF

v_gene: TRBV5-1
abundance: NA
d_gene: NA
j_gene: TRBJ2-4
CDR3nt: TGCGCCAGCAGCAACGAGGACGCAGGGGACATTCAGTACTTC
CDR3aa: CASSNEDAGDIQYF

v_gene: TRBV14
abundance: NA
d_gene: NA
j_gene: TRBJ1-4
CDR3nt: TGTGCCAGCAGCCAGGGACATATTAATGAAAAACTGTTTTTT
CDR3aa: CASSQGHINEKLFF

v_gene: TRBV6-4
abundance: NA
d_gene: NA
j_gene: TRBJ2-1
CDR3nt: TGTGCCAGCAGTGACGAGAGGCCCAATGAGCAGTTCTTC
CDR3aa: CASSDERPNEQFF

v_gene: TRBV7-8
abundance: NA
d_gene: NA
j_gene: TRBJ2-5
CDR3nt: TGTGCCAGCAGCTTAGCGCAGGGGATAGGGGAGACCCAGTACTTC
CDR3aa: CASSLAQGIGETQYF

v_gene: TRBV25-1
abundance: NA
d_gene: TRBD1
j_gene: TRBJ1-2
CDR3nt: TGTGCCAGCAGTGGTACGGGGACAGCGATCTATGGCTACACCTTC
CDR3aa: CASSGTGTAIYGYTF

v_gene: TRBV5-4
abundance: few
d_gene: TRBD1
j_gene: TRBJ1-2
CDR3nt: TGTGCCAGCAGCGTGTCCGGGACAGGGACCTATGGCTACACCTTC
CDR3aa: CASSVSGTGTYGYTF

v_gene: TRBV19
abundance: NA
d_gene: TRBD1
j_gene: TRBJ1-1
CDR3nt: TGTGCCAGTAGTATACAGGGGGCCTCTTTCGAAGCTTTCTTT
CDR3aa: CASSIQGASFEAFF

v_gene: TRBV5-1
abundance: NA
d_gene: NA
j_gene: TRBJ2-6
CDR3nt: TGCGCCAGCAGCGAGATTGCGGGGGCCAACGGCCTGACTTTC
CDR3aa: CASSEIAGANGLTF

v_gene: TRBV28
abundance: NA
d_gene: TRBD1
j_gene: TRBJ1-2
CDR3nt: TGTGCCAGCAGTTTACCGGGACAGCTTCTTAACTATGGCTACACCTTC
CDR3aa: CASSLPGQLLNYGYTF

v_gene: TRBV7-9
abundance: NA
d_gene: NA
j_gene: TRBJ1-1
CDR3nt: TGTGCCAGCAGCCACGGACCAGGGGTAAGTGGCACTGAAGCTTTCTTT
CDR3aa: CASSHGPGVSGTEAFF

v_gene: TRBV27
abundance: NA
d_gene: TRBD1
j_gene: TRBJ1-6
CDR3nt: TGTGCCAGCAGTTTAGGACAGGTTAATTCACCCCTCCACTTT
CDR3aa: CASSLGQVNSPLHF

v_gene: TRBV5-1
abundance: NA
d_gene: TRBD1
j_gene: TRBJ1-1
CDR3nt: TGCGCCAGCAGCGGGGGAGGGACAGGGGGTATGGACACTGAAGCTTTCTTT
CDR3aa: CASSGGGTGGMDTEAFF

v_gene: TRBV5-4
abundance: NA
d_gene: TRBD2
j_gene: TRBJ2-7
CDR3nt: TGTGCCAGCAGCTTGGCCGGGACTAGCGGGAGTCCTAGTATCCACGAGCAGTACTTC
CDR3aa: CASSLAGTSGSPSIHEQYF

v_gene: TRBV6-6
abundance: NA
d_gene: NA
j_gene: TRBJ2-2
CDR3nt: TGTGCCAGCGGGGCCAAAACCTTGACCGGGGAGCTGTTTTTT
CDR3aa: CASGAKTLTGELFF

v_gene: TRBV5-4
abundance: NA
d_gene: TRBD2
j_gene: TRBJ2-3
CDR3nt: TGTGCCAGCAGCTTAGCGGGAATCACAGATACGCAGTATTTT
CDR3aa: CASSLAGITDTQYF

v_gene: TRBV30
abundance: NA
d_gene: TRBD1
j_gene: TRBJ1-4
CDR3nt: TGTGCCTGGAGTAGGGCAACCGGGACAGGGGATGAAAAACTGTTTTTT
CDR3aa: CAWSRATGTGDEKLFF

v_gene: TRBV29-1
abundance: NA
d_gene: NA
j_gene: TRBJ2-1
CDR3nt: TGCAGGACCCCAGGGGCGGTCAATGAGCAGTTCTTC
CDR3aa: CRTPGAVNEQFF

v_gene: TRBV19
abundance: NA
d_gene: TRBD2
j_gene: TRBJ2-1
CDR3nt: TGTGCCAGTAGTATAGTGGGGGGCCTAGCGGGATATGAGCAGTTCTTC
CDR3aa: CASSIVGGLAGYEQFF

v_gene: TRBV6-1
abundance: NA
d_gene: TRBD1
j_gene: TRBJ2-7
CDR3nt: TGTGCCAGCAGTGACCTGACAGGGTTCGAGCAGTACTTC
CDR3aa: CASSDLTGFEQYF

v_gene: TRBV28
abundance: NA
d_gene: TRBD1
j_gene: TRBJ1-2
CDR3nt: TGTGCCAGCAGAGGACAGGGGGCGGATGGCTACACCTTC
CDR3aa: CASRGQGADGYTF

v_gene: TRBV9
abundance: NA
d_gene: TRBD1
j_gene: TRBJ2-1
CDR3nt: TGTGCCAGCAGCGTAGTGACAGGGGTAGGCAATGAGCAGTTCTTC
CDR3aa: CASSVVTGVGNEQFF

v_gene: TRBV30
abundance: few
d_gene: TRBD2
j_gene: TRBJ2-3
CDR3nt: TGTGCCTGGAGTGTACTAACTAGCGGACCCAGAATAAGCACAGATACGCAGTATTTT
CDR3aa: CAWSVLTSGPRISTDTQYF

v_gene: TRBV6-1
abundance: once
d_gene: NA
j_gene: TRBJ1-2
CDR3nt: TGTGCCAGCAGTGAAGGGACACGCTACACCTTC
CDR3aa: CASSEGTRYTF

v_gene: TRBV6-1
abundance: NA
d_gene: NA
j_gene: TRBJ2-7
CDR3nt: TGTGCCAGCAGTGAATCTGCAGGGGCTGGAGAGCAGTACTTC
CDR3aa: CASSESAGAGEQYF

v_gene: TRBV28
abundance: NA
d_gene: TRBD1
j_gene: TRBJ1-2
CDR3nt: TGTGCCAGCAGTCCTCGGGACAGGGCTAACTATGGCTACACCTTC
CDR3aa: CASSPRDRANYGYTF

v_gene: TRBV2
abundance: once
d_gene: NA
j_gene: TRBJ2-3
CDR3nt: TGTGCCAGCAGTGATAAGTGGGGGGACACAGATACGCAGTATTTT
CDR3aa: CASSDKWGDTDTQYF

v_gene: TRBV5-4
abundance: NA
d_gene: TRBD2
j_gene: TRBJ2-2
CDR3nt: TGTGCCAGCAGCTTGGTTGTCACTAGCGGGTTGGGTTACACCGGGGAGCTGTTTTTT
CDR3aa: CASSLVVTSGLGYTGELFF

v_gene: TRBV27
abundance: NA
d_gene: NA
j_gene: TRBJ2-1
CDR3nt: TGTGCCAGCAGTTTAGCGAGCGGTTACAATGAGCAGTTCTTC
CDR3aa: CASSLASGYNEQFF

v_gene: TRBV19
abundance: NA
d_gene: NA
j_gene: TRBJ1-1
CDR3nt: TGTGCCAGTTATACGAGGCAACTTGGGAACACTGAAGCTTTCTTT
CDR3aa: CASYTRQLGNTEAFF

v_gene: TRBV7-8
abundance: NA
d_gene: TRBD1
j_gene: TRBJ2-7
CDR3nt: TGTGCCAGCAGCATACTCCGGGACAGGGGAACCTACGAGCAGTACTTC
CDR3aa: CASSILRDRGTYEQYF

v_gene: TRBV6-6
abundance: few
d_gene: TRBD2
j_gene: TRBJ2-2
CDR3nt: TGTGCCAGCATCAGGCGGGAGGCCGGGGAGCTGTTTTTT
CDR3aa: CASIRREAGELFF

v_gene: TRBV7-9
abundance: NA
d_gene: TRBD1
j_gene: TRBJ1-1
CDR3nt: TGTGCCAGCAGCTCGTACAGGGGGCTGGCTGAAGCTTTCTTT
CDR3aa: CASSSYRGLAEAFF

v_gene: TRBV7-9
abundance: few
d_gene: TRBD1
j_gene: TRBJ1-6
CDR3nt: TGTGCCAGCAGCTTTAGCTGGGACAGGCGGGATTCACCCCTCCACTTT
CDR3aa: CASSFSWDRRDSPLHF

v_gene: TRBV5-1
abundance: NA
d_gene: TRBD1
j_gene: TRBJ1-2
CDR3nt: TGCGCCAGCAGCTTGGGTTTTGGGACAGGGGTTTTTCACTATGGCTACACCTTC
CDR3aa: CASSLGFGTGVFHYGYTF

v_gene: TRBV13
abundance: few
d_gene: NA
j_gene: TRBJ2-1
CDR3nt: TGTGCCAGCAGCTTACGGGGAATCTACAATGAGCAGTTCTTC
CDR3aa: CASSLRGIYNEQFF

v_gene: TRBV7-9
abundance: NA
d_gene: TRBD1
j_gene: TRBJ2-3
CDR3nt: TGTGCCAGCAGCTTAGCTACAGGGGGCGAAGATACGCAGTATTTT
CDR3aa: CASSLATGGEDTQYF

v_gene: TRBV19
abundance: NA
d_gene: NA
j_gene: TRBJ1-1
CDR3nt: TGTGCCAGTAGTATTAGACAGGAAAAAGCTTTCTTT
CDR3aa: CASSIRQEKAFF

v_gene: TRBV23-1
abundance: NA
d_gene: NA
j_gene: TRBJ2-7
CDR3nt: TGCGCCAGCAGTCAAAGAAAAGGGGACTCCTCCTACGAGCAGTACTTC
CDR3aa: CASSQRKGDSSYEQYF

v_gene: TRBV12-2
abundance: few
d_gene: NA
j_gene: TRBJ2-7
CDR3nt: TGTGCAAGTCGCTTAATTAAGGGGACAGGGCACTACGAGCAGTACTTC
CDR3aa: CASRLIKGTGHYEQYF